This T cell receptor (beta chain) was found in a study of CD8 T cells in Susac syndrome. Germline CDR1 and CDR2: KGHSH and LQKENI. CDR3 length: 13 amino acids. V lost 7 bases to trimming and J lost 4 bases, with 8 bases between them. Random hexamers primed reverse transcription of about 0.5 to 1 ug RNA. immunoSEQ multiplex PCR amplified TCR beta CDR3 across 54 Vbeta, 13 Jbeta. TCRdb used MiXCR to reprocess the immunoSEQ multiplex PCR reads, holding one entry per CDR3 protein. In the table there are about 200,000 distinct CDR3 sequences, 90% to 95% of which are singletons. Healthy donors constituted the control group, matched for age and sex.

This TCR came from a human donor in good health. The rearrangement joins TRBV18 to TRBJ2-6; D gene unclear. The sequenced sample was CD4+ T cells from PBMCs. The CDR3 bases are TGTGCCAGCTTCCCGGACGGGGCCAACGTCCTGACTTTC. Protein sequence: CASFPDGANVLTF.